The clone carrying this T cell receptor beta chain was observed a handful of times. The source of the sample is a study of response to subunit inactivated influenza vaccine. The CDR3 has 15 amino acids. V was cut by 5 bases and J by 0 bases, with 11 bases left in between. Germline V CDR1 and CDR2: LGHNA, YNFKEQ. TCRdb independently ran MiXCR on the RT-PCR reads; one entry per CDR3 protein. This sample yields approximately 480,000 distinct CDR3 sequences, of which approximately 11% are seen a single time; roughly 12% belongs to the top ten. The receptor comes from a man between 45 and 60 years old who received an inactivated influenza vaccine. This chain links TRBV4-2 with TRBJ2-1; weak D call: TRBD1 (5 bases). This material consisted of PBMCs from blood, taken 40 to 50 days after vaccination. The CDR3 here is CASSIQVRSYNEQFF. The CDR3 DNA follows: TGTGCCAGCAGCATACAGGTTCGCTCCTACAATGAGCAGTTCTTC.